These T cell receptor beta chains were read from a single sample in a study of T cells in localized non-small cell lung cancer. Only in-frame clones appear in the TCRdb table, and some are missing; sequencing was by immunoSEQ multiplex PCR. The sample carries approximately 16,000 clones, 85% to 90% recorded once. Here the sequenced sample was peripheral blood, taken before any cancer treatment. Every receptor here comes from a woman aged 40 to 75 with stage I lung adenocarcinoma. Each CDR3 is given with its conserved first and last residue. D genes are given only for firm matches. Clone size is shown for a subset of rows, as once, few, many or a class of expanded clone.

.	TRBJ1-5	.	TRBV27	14	CASSLYDSNQPQHF	TGTGCCAGCAGTTTATACGACAGCAATCAGCCCCAGCATTTT
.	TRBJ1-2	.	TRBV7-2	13	CASSFPGDYGYTF	TGTGCCAGCAGCTTTCCCGGGGACTATGGCTACACCTTC
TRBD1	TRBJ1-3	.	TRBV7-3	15	CASSPDRGIGNTIYF	TGTGCCAGCAGCCCCGACAGGGGTATAGGAAACACCATATATTTT
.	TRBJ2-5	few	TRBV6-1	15	CASSRRGRWGETQYF	TGTGCCAGCAGTCGAAGGGGCAGGTGGGGAGAGACCCAGTACTTC
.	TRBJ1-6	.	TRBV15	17	CATSGHRIADPNSPLHF	TGTGCCACCAGCGGCCATAGGATCGCTGACCCTAATTCACCCCTCCACTTT
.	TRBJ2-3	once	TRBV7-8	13	CASSNPGLDTQYF	TGTGCCAGCAGCAACCCGGGGCTAGATACGCAGTATTTT
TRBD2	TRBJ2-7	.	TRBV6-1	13	CASSLREGGEQYF	TGTGCCAGCAGTCTTCGGGAGGGGGGTGAGCAGTACTTC
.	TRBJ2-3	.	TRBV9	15	CASSVGGASTDTQYF	TGTGCCAGCAGCGTAGGGGGTGCTAGCACAGATACGCAGTATTTT
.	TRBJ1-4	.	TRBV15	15	CATSRDARTNEKLFF	TGTGCCACCAGCAGAGATGCGAGGACTAATGAAAAACTGTTTTTT
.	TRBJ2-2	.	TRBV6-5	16	CASSYSYGTNTGELFF	TGTGCCAGCAGTTACTCGTACGGAACGAACACCGGGGAGCTGTTTTTT
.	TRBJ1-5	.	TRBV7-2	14	CASSLQDSNQPQHF	TGTGCCAGCAGTCTACAGGATAGCAATCAGCCCCAGCATTTT
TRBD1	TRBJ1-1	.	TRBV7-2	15	CASSLRGQGDTEAFF	TGTGCCAGCAGCTTAAGGGGACAGGGTGACACTGAAGCTTTCTTT
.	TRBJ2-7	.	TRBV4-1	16	CASSQAVGTSAYEQYF	TGCGCCAGCAGCCAAGCAGTCGGGACCTCCGCCTACGAGCAGTACTTC
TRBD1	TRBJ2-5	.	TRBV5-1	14	CASSLGTARETQYF	TGCGCCAGCAGCTTAGGGACAGCGAGGGAGACCCAGTACTTC
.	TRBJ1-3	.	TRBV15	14	CATSRGGTGNTIYF	TGTGCCACCAGCAGAGGGGGGACCGGAAACACCATATATTTT
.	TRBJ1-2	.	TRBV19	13	CASSIGGNYGYTF	TGTGCCAGTAGTATAGGGGGAAACTATGGCTACACCTTC
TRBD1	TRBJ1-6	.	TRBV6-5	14	CASRRGQGNSPLHF	TGTGCCAGCAGACGTGGACAGGGAAATTCACCCCTCCACTTT
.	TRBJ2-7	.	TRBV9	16	CASSVATGLPSYEQYF	TGTGCCAGCAGCGTAGCTACGGGGTTACCTTCCTACGAGCAGTACTTC
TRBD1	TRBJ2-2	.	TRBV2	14	CASGGQGGTEELFF	TGTGCCAGCGGGGGACAGGGGGGGACCGAGGAGCTGTTTTTT
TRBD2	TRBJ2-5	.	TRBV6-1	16	CASSEGLAGGQETQYF	TGTGCCAGCAGTGAAGGACTAGCGGGGGGGCAAGAGACCCAGTACTTC